The 23 T cell receptor beta chains below were found in one sample sequenced in a study of breast tumors, draining lymph nodes, adjacent tissues. TCRdb reprocessed the multiplex PCR reads with MiXCR, giving one entry per CDR3 protein. This table has 150,000 to 200,000 distinct CDR3 sequences, approximately 33% appearing once. Axillary draining lymph nodes of breast cancer patients supplied the node samples. Sequencing was done on a sample of axillary lymph node tissue. These receptors were taken from a female donor with breast cancer. Some clones in this sample may be carry-over from other donors' samples.

This clonotype showed up many times. V usage is TRBV7-9 and J usage is TRBJ2-2; D is unresolved. The germline V and J ends were trimmed by 6 bases and 5 bases, with 10 bases remaining between them. Germline CDR1 is SEHNR and CDR2 is FQNEAQ (reference sequence). The CDR3 has 13 amino acids. CDR3 nucleotides: TGTGCCAGCAGTTCCCTAATAACCGGGGAGCTGTTTTTT. Encoded protein: CASSSLITGELFF.

This clonotype was seen many times. The chain is built from TRBV19 and TRBJ2-7, with D possibly matching TRBD2 (5 bases). The CDR3 contains 14 residues. CDR1 is LNHDA, CDR2 SQIVND, per germline (reference sequence). The V end lost 5 bases, the J end lost 4 bases, and 15 bases lay between the germline ends. The chain's CDR3 is CASSLGSPSYEQYF. The CDR3 coding sequence is TGTGCCAGTAGTCTTGGGAGCCCTAGTTACGAGCAGTACTTC. The whole variable domain, remainder taken from reference TRBV19 and TRBJ2-7, is DGGITQSPKYLFRKEGQNVTLSCEQNLNHDAMYWYRQDPGQGLRLIYYSQIVNDFQKGDIAEGYSVSREKKESFPLTVTSAQKNPTAFYLCASSLGSPSYEQYFGPGTRLTVT.

As regards this clonotype: Relative to the germline gene, one junction end is altered; a read error may explain this. The chain combines TRBV19 with TRBJ1-5; D is uncertain. The germline V gene has CDR1 LNHDA and CDR2 SQIVND (reference sequence). The CDR3 has 18 amino acids. CDR3 region: CASSIRAVDLYSNQPPHF. The CDR3 region has the DNA TGTGCCAGTAGTATCCGGGCCGTGGACTTATATAGCAATCAGCCCCCGCATTTT.

This clonotype has a count of ten or more. This chain joins TRBV9 and TRBJ2-2; D not resolved. The CDR3 extends over 15 amino acids. Germline CDR1 reads SGDLS; CDR2 reads YYNGEE. Between the trimmed V and J ends, which lost 1 base and 4 bases, there was a span of 11 bases. Here the CDR3 reads CASSVLADPTGELFF. The CDR3 bases are TGTGCCAGCAGCGTATTGGCAGACCCCACCGGGGAGCTGTTTTTT.

The chain combines TRBV20-1 with TRBJ2-5, with a tentative D call TRBD2 (5 bases). Per the germline V gene, CDR1 is DFQATT and CDR2 is SNEGSKA (reference sequence). The ends were cut back, 0 bases at V and 5 bases at J, with 16 bases in the middle. This CDR3 contains 15 residues. The CDR3 is CSARDQVGVAETQYF. The CDR3 region has the DNA TGCAGTGCTAGAGATCAGGTGGGAGTAGCGGAGACCCAGTACTTC.

This clonotype was counted at least ten times. V gene TRBV19 combines with J gene TRBJ1-5; 8 positions match TRBD1. Germline trimming cut 6 bases from V and 4 bases from J; bases unmatched to any gene: 5. CDR3 length: 14 residues. The germline gives CDR1 LNHDA, CDR2 SQIVND (reference sequence). The CDR3 loop reads CASRDRDLNQPQHF. The DNA of the CDR3 is TGTGCCAGTAGGGACAGGGACCTAAATCAGCCCCAGCATTTT.

This clonotype was detected ten times or more. This chain joins TRBV9 and TRBJ1-2; D is ambiguous. This CDR3 contains 14 residues. Germline V gives CDR1 SGDLS, CDR2 YYNGEE. Trimming left V 0 bases short and J 6 bases short, with 12 bases between. CDR3 region: CASSVERAGDGYTF. The CDR3 nucleotides read TGTGCCAGCAGCGTAGAAAGAGCAGGCGATGGCTACACCTTC. Based on the CDR3 plus reference TRBV9 and TRBJ1-2, the full variable domain is DSGVTQTPKHLITATGQRVTLRCSPRSGDLSVYWYQQSLDQGLQFLIQYYNGEERAKGNILERFSAQQFPDLHSELNLSSLELGDSALYFCASSVERAGDGYTFGSGTRLTVV.

CDR3 sequence reads: CASRSAGSSNTGELFF. CDR3 coding DNA: TGTGCCAGCAGGAGCGCCGGGAGTAGCAACACCGGGGAGCTGTTTTTT. The chain combines TRBV12-3 or TRBV12-4 with TRBJ2-2, with TRBD2 as a possible D gene (6 bases). Trimming removed 6 bases from V and 2 bases from J, with 16 bases in between. The CDR3 runs to 16 residues.

This clonotype was picked up many times. This rearrangement joins TRBV29-1 to TRBJ2-7, with TRBD1 matching over 9 bases. CDR1 is SQVTM, CDR2 ANQGSEA, per germline. There are 14 residues in the CDR3. J lost 2 bases, V lost 6 bases, and 8 bases had no gene match. The DNA for the CDR3 is TGCAGCGTCGAGGGGACAGGGAGAACCTACGAGCAGTACTTC. Protein: CSVEGTGRTYEQYF.

With respect to this clonotype: Just one base apart from a much larger clone, this may be a read error. This chain joins TRBV11-2 and TRBJ1-3; D not certain. CDR3 length equals 16 residues. Germline V gene sequence: CDR1 SGHAT, CDR2 FQNNGV. CDR3 sequence: CASSQNDPYSGSTIYF. The CDR3, as DNA: TGTGCCAGCAGCCAAAATGATCCATACTCTGGAAGCACCATATATTTT.

The table lists this clonotype with a count of one. This sequence joins TRBV9 and TRBJ2-5, with D hard to call. V lost 0 bases to trimming and J lost 5 bases, with 8 bases between them. CDR1 and CDR2 (germline): SGDLS, YYNGEE. The CDR3 spans 13 residues. CDR3 residues: CASSVGIGETQYF. DNA of the CDR3: TGTGCCAGCAGCGTAGGTATAGGGGAGACCCAGTACTTC.

Turning to this clonotype: One base away lies a much larger clone, so this may be a sequencing read error. The CDR3 carries no conserved terminal phenylalanine or tryptophan, so it likely arises from a read error. The chain joins TRBV19 to TRBJ1-5, with 10 bases matching TRBD1. In germline, CDR1 is LNHDA, CDR2 SQIVND (reference sequence). The CDR3 has 16 residues. Germline trimming cut 4 bases from V and 11 bases from J; bases unmatched to any gene: 14. The CDR3 protein is CASSTRDRGPERAQHS. CDR3 nucleotides: TGTGCCAGTAGTACCCGGGACAGGGGACCCGAGAGGGCCCAGCATTCT.

The chain joins TRBV28 to TRBJ2-2; D unresolved. The V end lost 3 bases, the J end lost 6 bases, and 11 bases lay between the germline ends. The CDR3 is 14 residues long. Germline loops: CDR1 MDHEN, CDR2 SYDVKM. The DNA of the CDR3 is TGTGCCAGCAGTTTGCCTAGACTTGCCGGGGAGCTGTTTTTT. This sequence encodes CASSLPRLAGELFF.

This clonotype was seen ten or more times. The chain couples TRBV27 to TRBJ2-1, with TRBD2 identical over 7 bases. The CDR3 runs to 13 residues. J was trimmed by 8 bases and V by 5 bases; bases with no gene match: 6. Germline CDR1 reads MNHEY; CDR2 reads SMNVEV (reference sequence). The CDR3: CASSPKAGDEQFF. DNA of the CDR3: TGTGCCAGCAGTCCTAAGGCGGGAGATGAGCAGTTCTTC.

Comment on this clonotype: The germline gene is not matched at one end of the junction; a read error may be the cause. This sequence joins TRBV18 and TRBJ1-5, with D unresolved. Germline V gene lookup returns CDR1 KGHSH and CDR2 LQKENI. The CDR3 extends over 17 amino acids. The CDR3 DNA reads TGTGCCAGCTCCCAATCCACCGTCCGGGGTAGCAATCGGCCCCAGCATTTT. Translation: CASSQSTVRGSNRPQHF.

This clonotype was detected many times. The chain recombines TRBV5-4 with TRBJ1-4; the D gene is possibly TRBD1 (6 bases). CDR1 is SGHNT, CDR2 YYREEE, per germline (reference sequence). Trimming took off 0 bases at V and 3 bases at J, with 9 bases between the two ends. The CDR3 runs to 15 residues. CDR3 residues: CASSLEGGPNEKLFF. CDR3 nucleotide sequence: TGTGCCAGCAGCTTGGAGGGGGGCCCTAATGAAAAACTGTTTTTT. Filled out from reference TRBV5-4 and TRBJ1-4, the complete variable domain reads ETGVTQSPTHLIKTRGQQVTLRCSSQSGHNTVSWYQQALGQGPQFIFQYYREEENGRGNFPPRFSGLQFPNYSSELNVNALELDDSALYLCASSLEGGPNEKLFFGSGTQLSVL.

J is TRBJ2-2 and V is TRBV13; D tentatively fits TRBD1 or TRBD2 (5 bases each). V lost 6 bases and J 4 bases, leaving 12 bases between the germline ends. This CDR3 comprises 14 residues. Per germline, CDR1 PRHDT and CDR2 FYEKMQ (reference sequence). The CDR3: CASRGRGITGELFF. DNA for the CDR3: TGTGCCAGCAGGGGCCGGGGCATCACCGGGGAGCTGTTTTTT.

Concerning this clonotype: A read error is possible here, since a much larger clone lies one base away. The chain couples TRBV9 to TRBJ2-1; weak D call: TRBD2 (5 bases). CDR3 size: 13 residues. Germline V lookup: CDR1 SGDLS, CDR2 YYNGEE. The CDR3 DNA reads TGTGCCAGTGGACCTAGCTCCTACGATGAGCAGTTCTTC. It specifies CASGPSSYDEQFF.

In its sample, this clonotype was seen a few times. The chain is built from TRBV27 and TRBJ2-7; perhaps TRBD1 as D (6 bases). This CDR3 has 13 residues. In germline, CDR1 is MNHEY, CDR2 SMNVEV (reference sequence). Trimming shortened V by 6 bases and J by 2 bases, and 11 bases separated the two germline ends. In DNA form, the CDR3 reads TGTGCCAGCAGCCTGGACAGTACCTACGAGCAGTACTTC. Encoded protein: CASSLDSTYEQYF.

Many counts were recorded for this clonotype. The V gene is TRBV18, the J gene TRBJ2-7, with TRBD1 as a possible D gene (5 bases). Germline-derived CDR1 and CDR2 are KGHSH and LQKENI. The CDR3 length is 15 residues. Deletions cut 3 bases from V and 4 bases from J, with 16 bases between. The DNA of the CDR3 is TGTGCCAGCTCACCCCAGGGCGGATTACGGTACGAGCAGTACTTC. This codes for CASSPQGGLRYEQYF.

This clonotype showed up many times. The chain uses TRBV11-2 and TRBJ2-7; the D call may be TRBD1 or TRBD2 (5 bases each). Germline V gene sequence: CDR1 SGHAT, CDR2 FQNNGV. V lost 1 base and J lost 8, with 12 bases in between. This CDR3 contains 13 residues. CDR3 region: CASSLVRDVKQYF. CDR3 nucleotides: TGTGCCAGCAGCTTAGTTCGGGACGTCAAGCAGTACTTC.

Worth noting for this clonotype: Given a much more abundant clone one base away, this may be a read error. The chain carries TRBV5-4 and TRBJ2-7; either TRBD1 or TRBD2 may fit D (5 bases each). The CDR3 has 11 amino acids. CDR1 is SGHNT and CDR2 is YYREEE in the germline V gene (reference sequence). Trimming removed 0 bases from V and 9 bases from J, with 7 bases in between. This CDR3 reads CASSLAGAQYF. The CDR3 DNA reads as TGTGCCAGCAGCTTGGCCGGGGCGCAGTACTTC.

This clonotype occurred many times. The J gene is TRBJ2-2, the V gene TRBV29-1, with no clear D. Per the germline V gene, CDR1 is SQVTM and CDR2 is ANQGSEA. Trimming took 2 bases from V and 14 from J, leaving 12 bases between them. This CDR3 has 11 amino acids. The CDR3 loop is CSVETARSLFF. CDR3 DNA: TGCAGCGTTGAAACAGCCCGTAGTCTGTTTTTT.